This TCR beta chain was identified in a study of technical replicates of blood from several donors. This table comes from immunoSEQ multiplex PCR, and its TCRdb copy is limited to in-frame clones, with some not included. The sample includes around 81,000 clones, around 95% of them seen just once. Trimming took off 3 bases at V and 0 bases at J, with 9 bases between the two ends. This CDR3 has 15 residues. Germline V gene lookup returns CDR1 MDHEN and CDR2 SYDVKM. The sequencing input was T cells isolated from PBMCs. The chain recombines TRBV28 with TRBJ1-5; D not resolved. This receptor was taken from a human donor in good health. CDR3 sequence reads: CASSFAGLSNQPQHF. The DNA of the CDR3 is TGTGCCAGCAGTTTTGCCGGACTTAGCAATCAGCCCCAGCATTTT.